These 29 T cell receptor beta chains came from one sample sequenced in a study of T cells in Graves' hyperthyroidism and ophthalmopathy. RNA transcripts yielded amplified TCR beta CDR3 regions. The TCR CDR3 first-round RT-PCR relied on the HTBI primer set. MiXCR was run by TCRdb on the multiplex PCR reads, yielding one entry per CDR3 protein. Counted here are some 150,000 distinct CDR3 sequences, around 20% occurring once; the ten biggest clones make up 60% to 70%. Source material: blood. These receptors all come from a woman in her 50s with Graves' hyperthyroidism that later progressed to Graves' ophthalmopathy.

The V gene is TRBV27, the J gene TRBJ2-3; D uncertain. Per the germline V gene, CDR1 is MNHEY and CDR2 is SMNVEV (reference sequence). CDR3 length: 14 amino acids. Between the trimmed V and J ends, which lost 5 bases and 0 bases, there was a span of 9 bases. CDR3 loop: CASSPSESTDTQYF. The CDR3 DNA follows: TGTGCCAGCAGTCCTAGTGAGAGCACAGATACGCAGTATTTT.

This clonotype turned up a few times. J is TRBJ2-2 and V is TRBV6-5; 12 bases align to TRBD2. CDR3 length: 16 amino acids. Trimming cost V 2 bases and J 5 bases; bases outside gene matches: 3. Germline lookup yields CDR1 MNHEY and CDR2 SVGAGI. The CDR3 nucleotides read TGTGCCAGCAGTTACACAACTAGCGGGAGGACCGGGGAGCTGTTTTTT. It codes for CASSYTTSGRTGELFF.

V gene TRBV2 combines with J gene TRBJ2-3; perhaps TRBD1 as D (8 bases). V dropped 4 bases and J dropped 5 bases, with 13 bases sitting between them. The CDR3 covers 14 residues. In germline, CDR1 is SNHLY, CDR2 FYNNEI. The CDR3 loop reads CASSGQGRGDTQYF. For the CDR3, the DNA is TGTGCCAGCAGTGGACAGGGGAGGGGAGATACGCAGTATTTT.

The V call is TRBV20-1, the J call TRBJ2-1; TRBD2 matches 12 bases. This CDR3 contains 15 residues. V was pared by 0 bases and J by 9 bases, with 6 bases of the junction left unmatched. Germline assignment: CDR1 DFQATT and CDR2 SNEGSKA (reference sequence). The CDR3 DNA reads TGCAGTGCTAGAGATCGAACTAGCGGGAGGAGTGAGCAGTTCTTC. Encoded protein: CSARDRTSGRSEQFF.

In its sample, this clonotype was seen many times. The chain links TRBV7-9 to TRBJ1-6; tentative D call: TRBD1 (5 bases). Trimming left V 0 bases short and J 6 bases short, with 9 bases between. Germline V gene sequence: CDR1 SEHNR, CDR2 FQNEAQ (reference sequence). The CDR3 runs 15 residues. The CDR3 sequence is CASSLAGQGNSPLHF. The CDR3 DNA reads TGTGCCAGCAGCTTAGCTGGGCAGGGTAATTCACCCCTCCACTTT.

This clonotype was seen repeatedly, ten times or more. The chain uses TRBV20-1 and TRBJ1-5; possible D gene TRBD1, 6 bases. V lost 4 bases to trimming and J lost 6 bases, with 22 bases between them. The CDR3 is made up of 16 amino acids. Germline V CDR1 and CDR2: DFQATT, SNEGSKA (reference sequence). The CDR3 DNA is TGCAGTGCTACTACCGTCCGTGGGACACGGGGTCAGCCCCAGCATTTT. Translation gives CSATTVRGTRGQPQHF.

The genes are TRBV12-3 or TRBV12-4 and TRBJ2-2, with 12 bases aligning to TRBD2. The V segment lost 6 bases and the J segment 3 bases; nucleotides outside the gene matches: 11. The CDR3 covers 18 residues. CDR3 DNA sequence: TGTGCCAGCAGGCCGGTGACTAGCGGGAGTTCGGACACCGGGGAGCTGTTTTTT. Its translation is CASRPVTSGSSDTGELFF.

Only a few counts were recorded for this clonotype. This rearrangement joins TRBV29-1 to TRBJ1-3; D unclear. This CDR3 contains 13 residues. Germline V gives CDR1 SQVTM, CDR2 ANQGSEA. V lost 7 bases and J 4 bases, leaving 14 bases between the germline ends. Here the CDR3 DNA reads TGCAGCGCCTGGGCCCCTTCAGGAAACACCATATATTTT. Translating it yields CSAWAPSGNTIYF.

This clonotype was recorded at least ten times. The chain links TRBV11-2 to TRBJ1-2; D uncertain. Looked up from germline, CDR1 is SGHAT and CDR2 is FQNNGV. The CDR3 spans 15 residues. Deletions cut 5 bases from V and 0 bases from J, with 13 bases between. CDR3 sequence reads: CASSRTSVTNYGYTF. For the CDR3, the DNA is TGTGCCAGCAGCCGAACATCGGTTACTAACTATGGCTACACCTTC.

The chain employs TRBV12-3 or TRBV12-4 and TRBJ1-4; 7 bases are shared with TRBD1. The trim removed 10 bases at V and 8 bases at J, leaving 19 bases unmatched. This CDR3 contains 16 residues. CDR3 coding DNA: TGTGCCACAGCAGTTCGACAGGGTGGGGGCGGGGAAAAACTGTTTTTT. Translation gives CATAVRQGGGGEKLFF.

The CDR3 spells CASSTRETGELFF. CDR3 DNA sequence: TGTGCCAGCAGTACCCGCGAAACGGGGGAGCTGTTTTTT. V usage is TRBV2 and J usage is TRBJ2-2; no firm D call. Germline-derived CDR1 and CDR2 are SNHLY and FYNNEI. The V end was cut by 5 bases, the J end by 8 bases, with 12 bases between. The CDR3 covers 13 residues.

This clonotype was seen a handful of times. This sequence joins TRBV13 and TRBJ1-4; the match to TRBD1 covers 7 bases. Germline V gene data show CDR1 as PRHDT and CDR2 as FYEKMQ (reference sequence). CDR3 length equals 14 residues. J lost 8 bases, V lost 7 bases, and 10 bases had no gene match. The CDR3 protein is CASTKTGLKEKLFF. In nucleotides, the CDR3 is TGTGCCAGCACCAAGACAGGGCTTAAAGAAAAACTGTTTTTT.

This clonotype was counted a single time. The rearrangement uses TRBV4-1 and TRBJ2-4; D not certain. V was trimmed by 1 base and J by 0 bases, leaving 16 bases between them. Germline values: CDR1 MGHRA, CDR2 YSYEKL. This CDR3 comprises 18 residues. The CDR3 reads CASSQGIGRNLAKNIQYF. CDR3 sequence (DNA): TGCGCCAGCAGCCAAGGAATCGGACGAAATCTAGCCAAAAACATTCAGTACTTC.

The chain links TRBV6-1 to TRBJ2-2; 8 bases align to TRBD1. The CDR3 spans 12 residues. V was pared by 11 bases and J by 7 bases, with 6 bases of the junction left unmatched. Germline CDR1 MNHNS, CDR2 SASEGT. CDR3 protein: CAAQGANGELFF. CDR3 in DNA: TGTGCCGCCCAGGGGGCGAACGGGGAGCTGTTTTTT.

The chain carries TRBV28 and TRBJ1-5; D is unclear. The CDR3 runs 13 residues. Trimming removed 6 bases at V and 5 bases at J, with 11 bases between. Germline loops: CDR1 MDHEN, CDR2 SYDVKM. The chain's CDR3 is CASSFSGDQPQHF. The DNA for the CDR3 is TGTGCCAGCAGCTTCAGCGGGGATCAGCCCCAGCATTTT.

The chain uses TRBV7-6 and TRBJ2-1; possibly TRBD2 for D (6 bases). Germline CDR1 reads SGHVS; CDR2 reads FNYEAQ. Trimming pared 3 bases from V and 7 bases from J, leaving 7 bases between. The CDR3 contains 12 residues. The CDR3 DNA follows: TGTGCCAGCAGCTTCGCGGGAAATGAGCAGTTCTTC. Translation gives CASSFAGNEQFF.

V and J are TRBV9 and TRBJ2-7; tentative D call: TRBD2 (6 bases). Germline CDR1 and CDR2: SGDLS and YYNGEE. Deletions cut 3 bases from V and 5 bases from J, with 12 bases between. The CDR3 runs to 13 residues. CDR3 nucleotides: TGTGCCAGCAGCGCCTCCCCTAGCGACGAGCAGTACTTC. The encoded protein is CASSASPSDEQYF. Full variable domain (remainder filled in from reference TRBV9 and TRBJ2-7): DSGVTQTPKHLITATGQRVTLRCSPRSGDLSVYWYQQSLDQGLQFLIQYYNGEERAKGNILERFSAQQFPDLHSELNLSSLELGDSALYFCASSASPSDEQYFGPGTRLTVT.

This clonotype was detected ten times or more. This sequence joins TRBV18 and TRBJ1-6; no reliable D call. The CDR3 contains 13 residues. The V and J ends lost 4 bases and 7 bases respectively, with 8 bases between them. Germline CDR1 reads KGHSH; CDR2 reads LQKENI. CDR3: CASSRVKNSPLHF. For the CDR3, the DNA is TGTGCCAGCTCACGAGTCAAAAATTCACCCCTCCACTTT.

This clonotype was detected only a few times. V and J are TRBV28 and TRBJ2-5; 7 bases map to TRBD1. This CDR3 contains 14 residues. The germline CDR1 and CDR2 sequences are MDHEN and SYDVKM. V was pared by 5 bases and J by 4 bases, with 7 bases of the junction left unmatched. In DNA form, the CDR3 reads TGTGCCAGCAGTCCAAGGGGGCCGCGAGAGACCCAGTACTTC. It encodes CASSPRGPRETQYF.

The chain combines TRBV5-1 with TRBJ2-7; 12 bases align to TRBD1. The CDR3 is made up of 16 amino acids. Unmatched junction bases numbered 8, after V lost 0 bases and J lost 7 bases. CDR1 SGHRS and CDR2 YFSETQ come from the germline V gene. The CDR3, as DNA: TGCGCCAGCAGCTTGGGGCAACGGGACAGGGGGCTTGAGCAGTACTTC. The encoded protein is CASSLGQRDRGLEQYF. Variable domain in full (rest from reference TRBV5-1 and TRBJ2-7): KAGVTQTPRYLIKTRGQQVTLSCSPISGHRSVSWYQQTPGQGLQFLFEYFSETQRNKGNFPGRFSGRQFSNSRSEMNVSTLELGDSALYLCASSLGQRDRGLEQYFGPGTRLTVT.

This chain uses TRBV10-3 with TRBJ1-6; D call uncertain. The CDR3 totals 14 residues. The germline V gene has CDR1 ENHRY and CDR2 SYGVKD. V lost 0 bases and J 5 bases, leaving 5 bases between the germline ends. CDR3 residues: CAISESGNNSPLHF. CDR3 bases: TGTGCCATCAGTGAGTCCGGGAATAATTCACCCCTCCACTTT.

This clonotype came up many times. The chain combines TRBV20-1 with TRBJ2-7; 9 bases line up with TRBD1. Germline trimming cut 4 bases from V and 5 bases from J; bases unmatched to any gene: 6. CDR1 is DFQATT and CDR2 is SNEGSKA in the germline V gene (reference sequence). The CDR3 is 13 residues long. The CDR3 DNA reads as TGCAGTGCTACGAGGACAGGGGCTAACGAGCAGTACTTC. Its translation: CSATRTGANEQYF.

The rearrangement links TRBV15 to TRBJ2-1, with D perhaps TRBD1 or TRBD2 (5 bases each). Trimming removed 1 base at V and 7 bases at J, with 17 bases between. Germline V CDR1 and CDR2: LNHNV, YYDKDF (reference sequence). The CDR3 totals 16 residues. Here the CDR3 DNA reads TGTGCCACCAGCAGAGTTTTGGGGGAGACGGCAAATGAGCAGTTCTTC. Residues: CATSRVLGETANEQFF.

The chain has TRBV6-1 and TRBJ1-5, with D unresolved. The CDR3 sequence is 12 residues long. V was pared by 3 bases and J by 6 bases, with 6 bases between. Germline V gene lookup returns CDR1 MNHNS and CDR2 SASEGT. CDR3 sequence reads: CASSDRFQPQHF. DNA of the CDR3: TGTGCCAGCAGTGACCGCTTTCAGCCCCAGCATTTT.

CDR3: CASSPYPQGGGEKLFF. The CDR3 DNA sequence: TGTGCCAGCAGCCCCTACCCCCAGGGGGGGGGTGAAAAACTGTTTTTT. This chain uses TRBV11-2 with TRBJ1-4; 7 bases align to TRBD1. The CDR3 runs 16 residues. V gave up 5 bases and J gave up 7 bases; unmatched junction bases: 13. Germline CDR1 SGHAT, CDR2 FQNNGV.

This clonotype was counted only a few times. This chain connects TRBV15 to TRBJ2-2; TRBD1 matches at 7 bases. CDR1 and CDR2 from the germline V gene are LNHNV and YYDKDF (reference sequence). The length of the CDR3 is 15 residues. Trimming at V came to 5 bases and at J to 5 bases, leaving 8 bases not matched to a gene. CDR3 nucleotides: TGTGCCACCAGCGGAGCAGGGGGAAGAACCGGGGAGCTGTTTTTT. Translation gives CATSGAGGRTGELFF. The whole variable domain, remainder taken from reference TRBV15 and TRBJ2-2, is DAMVIQNPRYQVTQFGKPVTLSCSQTLNHNVMYWYQQKSSQAPKLLFHYYDKDFNNEADTPDNFQSRRPNTSFCFLDIRSPGLGDTAMYLCATSGAGGRTGELFFGEGSRLTVL.

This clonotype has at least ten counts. This chain's CDR3 is CASSATGGGQETQYF. The CDR3 nucleotides read TGTGCCAGCAGTGCTACAGGTGGGGGCCAAGAGACCCAGTACTTC. The chain uses TRBV6-1 and TRBJ2-5; D assignment may be TRBD1 or TRBD2 (5 bases each). The ends were cut back, 4 bases at V and 1 base at J, with 13 bases in the middle. This CDR3 has 15 amino acids. Per germline, CDR1 MNHNS and CDR2 SASEGT.

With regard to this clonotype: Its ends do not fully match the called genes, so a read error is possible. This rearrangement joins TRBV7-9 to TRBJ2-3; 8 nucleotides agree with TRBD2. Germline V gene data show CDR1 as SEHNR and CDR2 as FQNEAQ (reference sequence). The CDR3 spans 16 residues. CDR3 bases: TGTGCCAGCAGCTTTAGAGTAAGCGGGAGCACAGATTCGCAGTATTTT. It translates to CASSFRVSGSTDSQYF.

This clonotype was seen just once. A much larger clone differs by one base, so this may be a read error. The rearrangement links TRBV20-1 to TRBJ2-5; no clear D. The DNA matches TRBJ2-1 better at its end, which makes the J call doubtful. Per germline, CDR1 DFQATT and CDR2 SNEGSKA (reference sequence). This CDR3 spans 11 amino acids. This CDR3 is CSAPPSETQFF. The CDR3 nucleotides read TGCAGTGCGCCACCGTCGGAGACCCAGTTCTTC.